The entry below describes one TCR beta chain. The data belong to a study of blood T cells in healthy people across ages. Germline V gene data show CDR1 as MGHRA and CDR2 as YSYEKL. After removal of 2 bases from V and 0 bases from J, the junction contained 10 bases not matched to a gene. The CDR3 contains 18 residues. Sample-barcoded 5' priming and a J-beta primer mix drove a second PCR of about 6 to 12 cycles. TCRdb processed the 5' RACE reads anew with MiXCR; each CDR3 protein has one entry. The data hold about 1.8 million distinct CDR3 sequences, with 49% observed a single time. This receptor was identified in a woman aged 35 to 49 in good health. J is TRBJ2-1 and V is TRBV4-1; 7 nucleotides align to TRBD1. Source material: blood. In DNA, the CDR3 is TGCGCCAGCAGCCAACCCCTAGACAGGGTCGACTCCTACAATGAGCAGTTCTTC. It translates to CASSQPLDRVDSYNEQFF.